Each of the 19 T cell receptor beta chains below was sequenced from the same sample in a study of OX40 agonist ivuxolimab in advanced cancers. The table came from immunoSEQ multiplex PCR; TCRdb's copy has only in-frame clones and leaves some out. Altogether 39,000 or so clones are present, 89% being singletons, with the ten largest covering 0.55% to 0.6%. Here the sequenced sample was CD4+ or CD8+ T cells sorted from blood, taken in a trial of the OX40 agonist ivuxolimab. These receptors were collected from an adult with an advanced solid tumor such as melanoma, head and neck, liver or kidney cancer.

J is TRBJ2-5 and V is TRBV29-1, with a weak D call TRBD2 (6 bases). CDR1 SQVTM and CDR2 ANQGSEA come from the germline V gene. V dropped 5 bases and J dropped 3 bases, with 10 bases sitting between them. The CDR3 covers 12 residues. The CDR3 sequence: CSVLSGEETQYF. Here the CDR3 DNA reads TGCAGCGTTCTGTCGGGGGAAGAGACCCAGTACTTC.

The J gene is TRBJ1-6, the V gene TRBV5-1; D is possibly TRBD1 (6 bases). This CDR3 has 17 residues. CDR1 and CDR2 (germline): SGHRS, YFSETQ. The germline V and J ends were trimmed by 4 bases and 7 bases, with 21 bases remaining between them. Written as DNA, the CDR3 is TGCGCCAGCAGCGGGGCCAAGACGACAGGCGGGAATTCACCCCTCCACTTT. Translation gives CASSGAKTTGGNSPLHF.

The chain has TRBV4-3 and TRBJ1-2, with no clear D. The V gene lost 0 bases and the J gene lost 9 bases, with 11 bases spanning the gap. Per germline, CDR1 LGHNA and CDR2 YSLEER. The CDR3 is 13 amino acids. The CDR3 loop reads CASSQDRNRRYTF. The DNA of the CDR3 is TGCGCCAGCAGCCAAGATAGAAACCGCCGCTACACCTTC.

CDR3: CASSYGRSTPQPQHF. The CDR3 region has the DNA TGTGCCAGCAGTTACGGCCGATCAACCCCTCAGCCCCAGCATTTT. The J gene is TRBJ1-5, the V gene TRBV6-6; D gene unclear. Deletions cut 2 bases from V and 6 bases from J, with 14 bases between. This CDR3 has 15 residues. The germline V gene encodes CDR1 MNHNY and CDR2 SVGAGI (reference sequence).

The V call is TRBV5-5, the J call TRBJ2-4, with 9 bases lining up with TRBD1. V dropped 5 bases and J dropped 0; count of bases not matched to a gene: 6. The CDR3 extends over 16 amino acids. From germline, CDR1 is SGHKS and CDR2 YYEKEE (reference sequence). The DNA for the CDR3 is TGTGCCAGCAGTTTGACAGGGGGACTAGCCAAAAACATTCAGTACTTC. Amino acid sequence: CASSLTGGLAKNIQYF. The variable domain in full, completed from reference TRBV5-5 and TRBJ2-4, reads DAGVTQSPTHLIKTRGQQVTLRCSPISGHKSVSWYQQVLGQGPQFIFQYYEKEERGRGNFPDRFSARQFPNYSSELNVNALLLGDSALYLCASSLTGGLAKNIQYFGAGTRLSVL.

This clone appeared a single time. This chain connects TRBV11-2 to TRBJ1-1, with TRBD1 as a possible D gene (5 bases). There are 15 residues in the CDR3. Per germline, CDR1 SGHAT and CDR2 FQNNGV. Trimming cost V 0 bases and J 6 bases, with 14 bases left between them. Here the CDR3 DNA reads TGTGCCAGCAGCTTAGAACCGGGGGGAGGTTCTGAAGCTTTCTTT. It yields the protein CASSLEPGGGSEAFF.

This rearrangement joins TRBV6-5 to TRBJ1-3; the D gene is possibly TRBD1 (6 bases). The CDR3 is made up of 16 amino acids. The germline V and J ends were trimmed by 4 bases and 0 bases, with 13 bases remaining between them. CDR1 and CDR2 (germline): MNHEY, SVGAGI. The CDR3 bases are TGTGCCAGCAGTTTGCTGACAGGCACCTCTGGAAACACCATATATTTT. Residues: CASSLLTGTSGNTIYF.

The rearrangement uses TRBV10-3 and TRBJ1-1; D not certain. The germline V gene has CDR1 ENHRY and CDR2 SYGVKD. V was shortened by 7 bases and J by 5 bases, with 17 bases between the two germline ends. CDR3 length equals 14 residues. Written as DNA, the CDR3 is TGTGCCATCACCCCAAGCCAGGAAGGGACTGAAGCTTTCTTT. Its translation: CAITPSQEGTEAFF.

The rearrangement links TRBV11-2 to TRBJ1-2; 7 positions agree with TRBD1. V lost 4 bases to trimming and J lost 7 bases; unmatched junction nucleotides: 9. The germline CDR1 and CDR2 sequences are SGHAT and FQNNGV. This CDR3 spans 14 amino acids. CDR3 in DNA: TGTGCCAGCAGCTCCGGGCAGGGGGTTTTTGGCTACACCTTC. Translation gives CASSSGQGVFGYTF.

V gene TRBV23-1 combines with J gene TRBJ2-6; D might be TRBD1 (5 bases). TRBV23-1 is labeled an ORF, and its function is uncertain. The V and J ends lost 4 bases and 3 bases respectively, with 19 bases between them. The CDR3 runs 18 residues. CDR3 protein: CASSRNLQQVNGANVLTF. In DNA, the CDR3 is TGCGCCAGCAGTCGAAACCTACAACAGGTGAATGGGGCCAACGTCCTGACTTTC.

The CDR3 sequence is CASSFRAAPSSYEQYF. The CDR3 nucleotides are TGTGCCAGCAGCTTCAGGGCGGCCCCAAGCTCCTACGAGCAGTACTTC. The chain uses TRBV13 and TRBJ2-7, with D perhaps matching TRBD1 (5 bases). Germline loops: CDR1 PRHDT, CDR2 FYEKMQ (reference sequence). V was cut by 3 bases and J by 0 bases, with 15 bases left in between. The CDR3 totals 16 residues.

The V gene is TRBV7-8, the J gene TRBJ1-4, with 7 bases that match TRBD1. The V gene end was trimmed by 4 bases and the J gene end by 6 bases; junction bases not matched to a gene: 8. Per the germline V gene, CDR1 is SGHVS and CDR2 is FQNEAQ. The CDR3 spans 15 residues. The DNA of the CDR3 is TGTGCCAGCAGCTCATCGAGGGGGCGGTATGAAAAACTGTTTTTT. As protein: CASSSSRGRYEKLFF.

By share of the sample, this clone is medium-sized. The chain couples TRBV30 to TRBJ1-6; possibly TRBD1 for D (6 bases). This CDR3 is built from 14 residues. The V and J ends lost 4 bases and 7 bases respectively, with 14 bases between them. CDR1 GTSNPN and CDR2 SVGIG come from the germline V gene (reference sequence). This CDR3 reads CAWKGGNSNSPLHF. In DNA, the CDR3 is TGTGCCTGGAAAGGGGGGAATTCCAATTCACCCCTCCACTTT.

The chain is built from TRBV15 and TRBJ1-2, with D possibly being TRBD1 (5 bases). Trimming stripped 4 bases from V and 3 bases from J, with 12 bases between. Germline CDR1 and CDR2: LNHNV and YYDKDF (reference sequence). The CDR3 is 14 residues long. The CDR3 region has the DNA TGTGCCACCAGCATCTCGGAGGGGTACTATGGCTACACCTTC. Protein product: CATSISEGYYGYTF.

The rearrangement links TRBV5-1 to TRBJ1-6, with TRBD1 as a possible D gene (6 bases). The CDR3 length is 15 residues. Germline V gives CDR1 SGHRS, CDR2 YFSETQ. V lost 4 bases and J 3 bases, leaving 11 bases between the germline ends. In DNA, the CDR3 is TGCGCCAGCAGCCCGTCAGGGGTCTATAATTCACCCCTCCACTTT. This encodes CASSPSGVYNSPLHF. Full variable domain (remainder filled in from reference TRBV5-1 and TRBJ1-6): KAGVTQTPRYLIKTRGQQVTLSCSPISGHRSVSWYQQTPGQGLQFLFEYFSETQRNKGNFPGRFSGRQFSNSRSEMNVSTLELGDSALYLCASSPSGVYNSPLHFGNGTRLTVT.

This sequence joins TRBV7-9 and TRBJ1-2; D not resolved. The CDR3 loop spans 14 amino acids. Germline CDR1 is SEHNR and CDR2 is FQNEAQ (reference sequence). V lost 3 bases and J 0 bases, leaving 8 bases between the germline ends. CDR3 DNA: TGTGCCAGCAGCTTGAACAGCGCTAACTATGGCTACACCTTC. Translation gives CASSLNSANYGYTF.

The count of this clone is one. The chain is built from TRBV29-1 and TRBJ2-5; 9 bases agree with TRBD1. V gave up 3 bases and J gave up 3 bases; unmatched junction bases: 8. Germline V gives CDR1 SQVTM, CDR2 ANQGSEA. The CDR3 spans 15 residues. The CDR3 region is CSVEPPGQGEETQYF. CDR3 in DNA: TGCAGCGTTGAGCCTCCGGGACAGGGCGAAGAGACCCAGTACTTC.

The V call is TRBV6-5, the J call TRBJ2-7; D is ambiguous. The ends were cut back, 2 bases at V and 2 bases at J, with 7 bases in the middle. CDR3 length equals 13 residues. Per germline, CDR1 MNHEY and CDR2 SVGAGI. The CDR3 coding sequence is TGTGCCAGCAGTTACGGCGGTACCTACGAGCAGTACTTC. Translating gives CASSYGGTYEQYF.

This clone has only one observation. The CDR3 region is CATSGTFNTGELFF. The CDR3, as DNA: TGTGCCACCTCCGGGACTTTCAACACCGGGGAGCTGTTTTTT. The chain is built from TRBV18 and TRBJ2-2; tentative D call: TRBD2 (6 bases). This CDR3 region has 14 residues. Germline CDR1 is KGHSH and CDR2 is LQKENI. The V end was cut by 10 bases, the J end by 2 bases, with 14 bases between.